Listed here are 8 T cell receptor beta chains from one sample, sequenced in a study of blood T cell repertoires in COVID-19. TCRdb's table, derived via immunoSEQ multiplex PCR, lists solely in-frame clones and lacks some. The sample contains under 250,000 clones, roughly 78% of which appear only once. The sequenced sample was peripheral blood. These receptors were taken from a woman in her thirties or forties with acute or convalescent COVID-19.

This chain connects TRBV6-1 to TRBJ2-1, with 8 bases that match TRBD2. Per the germline V gene, CDR1 is MNHNS and CDR2 is SASEGT. The junction had 4 bases not matched to a gene; V was cut back by 1 base and J by 2 bases. The CDR3 length is 16 residues. The CDR3 DNA is TGTGCCAGCAGTGAAGGGTCGGGACTAGCCTACAATGAGCAGTTCTTC. Encoded protein: CASSEGSGLAYNEQFF.

This CDR3 reads CASSPSQGRSDTQYF. DNA for the CDR3: TGTGCCAGCAGCCCCTCCCAGGGTCGATCAGATACGCAGTATTTT. The chain joins TRBV11-3 to TRBJ2-3; D might be TRBD1 (5 bases). CDR1 SGHNT and CDR2 YENEEA come from the germline V gene. V lost 5 bases to trimming and J lost 4 bases, with 16 bases between them. This CDR3 has 15 amino acids.

This sequence joins TRBV9 and TRBJ2-5; TRBD1 is a possible D gene (6 bases). Trimming cost V 6 bases and J 5 bases, with 14 bases left between them. This CDR3 is 13 amino acids long. CDR1 SGDLS and CDR2 YYNGEE come from the germline V gene. This chain's CDR3 is CASTTERGETQYF. DNA for the CDR3: TGTGCCAGCACCACCGAAAGGGGGGAGACCCAGTACTTC.

V is TRBV15 and J is TRBJ2-3; possible D gene TRBD1, 5 bases. Germline CDR1 and CDR2: LNHNV and YYDKDF (reference sequence). Trimming removed 3 bases from V and 6 bases from J, with 16 bases in between. The CDR3 contains 15 residues. The CDR3 reads CATSSRDRDGDTQYF. The CDR3, as DNA: TGTGCCACCAGCAGCCGTGACAGAGATGGGGATACGCAGTATTTT.

The chain combines TRBV6-6 with TRBJ1-6, with D maybe TRBD1 (6 bases). The CDR3 has 17 amino acids. CDR1 and CDR2 (germline): MNHNY, SVGAGI (reference sequence). V was shortened by 5 bases and J by 10 bases, with 24 bases between the two germline ends. CDR3 region: CASSRVSHGGQGSPLHF. The CDR3 DNA reads TGTGCCAGCAGTCGAGTCTCCCACGGGGGGCAGGGATCACCCCTCCACTTT.

J is TRBJ2-7 and V is TRBV27; possibly TRBD1 for D (6 bases). With 6 bases removed from V and 0 bases from J, the gap between germline ends came to 12 bases. The germline V gene encodes CDR1 MNHEY and CDR2 SMNVEV (reference sequence). The CDR3 contains 14 residues. The CDR3 loop reads CASRPDRYSYEQYF. CDR3 nucleotide sequence: TGTGCCAGCAGACCAGACAGGTACTCCTACGAGCAGTACTTC.

This clone was seen more than once but under ten times. The V and J genes are TRBV6-5 and TRBJ1-2; D perhaps matches TRBD1 (6 bases). CDR1 MNHEY and CDR2 SVGAGI come from the germline V gene. The V and J ends lost 6 bases and 4 bases respectively, with 15 bases between them. The CDR3 is 14 amino acids. CDR3 sequence (DNA): TGTGCCAGCAGGGGTACAGGGAAGGCCTATGGCTACACCTTC. It encodes CASRGTGKAYGYTF.

The chain joins TRBV9 to TRBJ2-3, with 8 nucleotides matching TRBD2. The CDR3 loop spans 16 amino acids. Germline V gives CDR1 SGDLS, CDR2 YYNGEE. J was trimmed by 2 bases and V by 0 bases; bases with no gene match: 5. CDR3 DNA: TGTGCCAGCAGCGTAGACGCGGGGGGCACCACAGATACGCAGTATTTT. As protein: CASSVDAGGTTDTQYF.